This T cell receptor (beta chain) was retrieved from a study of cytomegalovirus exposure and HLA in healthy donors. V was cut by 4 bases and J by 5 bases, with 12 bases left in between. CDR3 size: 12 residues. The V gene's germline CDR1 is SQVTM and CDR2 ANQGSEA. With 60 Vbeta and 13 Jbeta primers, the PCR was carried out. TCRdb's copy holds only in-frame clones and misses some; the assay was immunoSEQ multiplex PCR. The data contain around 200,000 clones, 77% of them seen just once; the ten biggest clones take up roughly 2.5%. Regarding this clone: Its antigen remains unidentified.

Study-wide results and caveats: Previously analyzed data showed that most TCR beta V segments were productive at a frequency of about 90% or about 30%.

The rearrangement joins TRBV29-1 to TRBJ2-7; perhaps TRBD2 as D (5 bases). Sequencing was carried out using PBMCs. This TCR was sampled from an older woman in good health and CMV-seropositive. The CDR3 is CSVVSGNHEQYF. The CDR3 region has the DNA TGCAGCGTTGTTTCGGGGAACCACGAGCAGTACTTC.